This T cell receptor beta chain was retrieved from a study of T cells in Graves' hyperthyroidism and ophthalmopathy. This clonotype showed up just a few times. TCR beta CDR3 regions were amplified from RNA transcripts. The HTBI set primed first-round TCR CDR3 RT-PCR. TCRdb independently ran MiXCR on the multiplex PCR reads; one entry per CDR3 protein. The sample yields some 770,000 distinct CDR3 sequences, 15% to 20% seen once. The material sequenced was blood. This receptor was obtained from a man between 18 and 35 years old with Graves' hyperthyroidism.

CDR3 protein: CASSYSPWTGERSFGDQPQHF. The CDR3 bases are TGTGCCAGCAGTTATTCGCCTTGGACCGGAGAGCGATCCTTTGGTGATCAGCCCCAGCATTTT. The chain has TRBV28 and TRBJ1-5; D not certain. Germline-derived CDR1 and CDR2 are MDHEN and SYDVKM. Trimming cost V 4 bases and J 5 bases, with 33 bases left between them. This CDR3 comprises 21 residues.